Each of the 7 T cell receptor beta chains below was sequenced from the same sample in a study of T-cell memory formation after mild COVID-19. Using its own MiXCR run on the 5' RACE reads, TCRdb lists one record per CDR3 protein. The sample holds about 540,000 distinct CDR3 sequences, roughly 20% seen once. The sample was PBMCs or a T cell subset sorted from them (not recorded which). These receptors all stem from an adult woman who had mild COVID-19 (a few samples of this study predate the infection). Cell type and time point are not known.

This clonotype appeared a few times. This sequence joins TRBV7-3 and TRBJ2-2; 14 bases line up with TRBD2. Trimming cost V 1 base and J 0 bases; bases outside gene matches: 7. The CDR3 covers 20 residues. From germline, CDR1 is SGHTA and CDR2 FQGTGA. The CDR3 region is CASSLRGTSGSATNTGELFF. The CDR3 DNA reads as TGTGCCAGCAGCTTAAGAGGGACTAGCGGGAGCGCCACGAACACCGGGGAGCTGTTTTTT.

Ten or more counts support this clonotype. V usage is TRBV5-1 and J usage is TRBJ1-1, with TRBD1 matching 7 bases. CDR1 is SGHRS and CDR2 is YFSETQ in the germline V gene. After removal of 0 bases from V and 5 bases from J, the junction contained 10 bases not matched to a gene. CDR3 length equals 16 residues. The CDR3 DNA reads TGCGCCAGCAGCTTGGACGGGACAGCCGAAGAGACTGAAGCTTTCTTT. Protein sequence: CASSLDGTAEETEAFF.

This clonotype was detected a few times. The gene calls are TRBV15 and TRBJ2-4; TRBD2 aligns across 8 bases. This CDR3 region has 14 residues. The germline gives CDR1 LNHNV, CDR2 YYDKDF (reference sequence). The V gene end was trimmed by 5 bases and the J gene end by 4 bases; junction bases not matched to a gene: 4. CDR3 coding DNA: TGTGCCACCAGCGTGACTAGCGAAAAAAACATTCAGTACTTC. Residues: CATSVTSEKNIQYF.

This chain links TRBV9 with TRBJ2-1; 12 nucleotides match TRBD2. Trimming at V came to 2 bases and at J to 7 bases, leaving 10 bases not matched to a gene. Germline loops: CDR1 SGDLS, CDR2 YYNGEE. This CDR3 region has 17 residues. The chain's CDR3 is CASSVSSGRAGENEQFF. In DNA form, the CDR3 reads TGTGCCAGCAGCGTGTCTAGCGGGAGGGCCGGAGAGAATGAGCAGTTCTTC.

The chain has TRBV5-1 and TRBJ1-2; D unclear. Germline V gene data show CDR1 as SGHRS and CDR2 as YFSETQ. This CDR3 has 14 amino acids. V was pared by 0 bases and J by 6 bases, with 12 bases between. CDR3 amino acids: CASSLAVAGNGYTF. Here the CDR3 DNA reads TGCGCCAGCAGCTTGGCCGTGGCGGGTAATGGCTACACCTTC.

The V call is TRBV7-2, the J call TRBJ1-2; D is perhaps TRBD1 (6 bases). V gave up 5 bases and J gave up 4 bases, with 17 bases separating them. This CDR3 comprises 15 residues. CDR1 is SGHTA and CDR2 is FQGNSA in the germline V gene. CDR3: CASSRGGGNIYGYTF. The CDR3 DNA follows: TGTGCCAGCAGCCGAGGAGGGGGGAACATCTATGGCTACACCTTC.

The rearrangement links TRBV5-6 to TRBJ1-1, with D unresolved. Per germline, CDR1 SGHDT and CDR2 YYEEEE. Trimming took 6 bases from V and 5 from J, leaving 11 bases between them. This CDR3 has 12 residues. The CDR3 sequence is CASNRLRTEAFF. The CDR3 bases are TGTGCCAGCAACCGGCTTAGGACTGAAGCTTTCTTT.